This T cell receptor (beta chain) derives from a study of T cells in Graves' hyperthyroidism and ophthalmopathy. Overall study: The blood sample was taken at first diagnosis, before treatment began.

The CDR3 sequence is 12 residues long. Trimming took 0 bases from V and 11 from J, leaving 10 bases between them. Per the germline V gene, CDR1 is LNHDA and CDR2 is SQIVND (reference sequence). RNA transcripts gave rise to amplified TCR beta CDR3 regions. When the TCR CDR3 underwent first-round RT-PCR, the HTBI primer set was used. Using its own MiXCR run on the multiplex PCR reads, TCRdb lists one record per CDR3 protein. The data contain around 350,000 distinct CDR3 sequences, 15% to 18% of them singletons. The study based diagnoses on clinical symptoms, serum thyroxine and TRAb, thyroid ultrasound and orbital computed tomography. It was roughly 10 ml of fresh peripheral blood that supplied the PBMCs. Whole-study results and caveats: Ophthalmopathy cases were set apart from stable hyperthyroidism by a 13 V-J model.

On this clonotype itself: Its antigen remains unidentified.

This TCR was recovered from a woman aged 18 to 35 with Graves' hyperthyroidism that later progressed to Graves' ophthalmopathy. The rearrangement uses TRBV19 and TRBJ1-1; weak D call: TRBD1 (5 bases). Material for sequencing was blood. The CDR3 sequence: CASSIDQGAAFF. The CDR3 DNA follows: TGTGCCAGTAGTATAGACCAGGGTGCGGCTTTCTTT.